This T cell receptor (beta chain) came from a study of shared clonotypes between healthy human individuals. Study-level findings and limits: Estimated richness values were generally larger in naive subsets than in memory subsets.

The authors loaded 150 to 250 ng DNA, approximately 30,000 T cell genomes, into sorted-subset replicate PCRs. Source study methods: Junction-only immunoSEQ sequences carried no quality scores, so filtering differed. Method: immunoSEQ multiplex PCR; TCRdb's copy keeps in-frame clones and lacks some. V and J calls and clone size are those listed in that table; D and trimming were worked out from the DNA. The repertoire includes around 2,100,000 clones, about 95% of them detected once, and 1% to 1.5% sits in the top ten. With respect to this clone: Its antigen is currently unknown.

V lost 5 bases, J lost 4 bases, and 11 bases stayed unmatched. There are 15 residues in the CDR3. Germline-derived CDR1 and CDR2 are MNHNS and SASEGT. CD45RO negativity and positive selection for CCR7 defined naive CD8 cells, a population that excluded terminally differentiated effector memory CD45RA+ cells. Only Caucasian adults living in Nashville, Tennessee served as donors. The sequence derives from a man younger than 35 in good health. Sequencing was performed on naive CD8+ T cells sorted from blood. V is TRBV6-1 and J is TRBJ2-7, with TRBD1 matching over 7 bases. The CDR3 DNA reads TGTGCCAGCAGTCTCAGACAGGGAGTTAAATACGAGCAGTACTTC. It translates to CASSLRQGVKYEQYF.